The rows below give T cell receptor beta chains drawn from one sample of a study of shared clonotypes between healthy human individuals. Only in-frame clones appear in the TCRdb table, and some are missing; sequencing was by immunoSEQ multiplex PCR. This sample carries approximately 710,000 clones, 80% to 95% of them seen once, and the ten largest clones take approximately 35%. The sample was memory CD8+ T cells from PBMCs. These receptors came from a man younger than 35 in good health. Some clones in this sample may be carry-over from other donors' samples. CDR3s include the opening cysteine and the closing phenylalanine or tryptophan. D genes are given only for firm matches. Expanded clones are given a class, and other clones once, few, many or no size at all.

V,J,size,D,CDR3,DNA
TRBV28,TRBJ1-2,-,-,CASKPRTRDLYGYTF,TGTGCCAGCAAGCCCCGGACACGGGATCTCTATGGCTACACCTTC
TRBV5-1,TRBJ2-3,-,-,CASSLIPGGPPDTQYF,TGCGCCAGCAGCCTAATACCAGGAGGGCCCCCCGATACGCAGTATTTT
TRBV5-8,TRBJ2-7,-,TRBD1,CASSLETGTGGLAYEQYF,TGTGCCAGCAGCCTCGAAACGGGGACAGGGGGTCTGGCCTACGAGCAGTACTTC
TRBV7-9,TRBJ2-3,-,-,CATRLPSTDTQYF,TGTGCCACCAGACTTCCTAGCACAGATACGCAGTATTTT
TRBV14,TRBJ1-1,-,-,CASSQDLNTEAFF,TGTGCCAGCAGCCAAGACTTGAACACTGAAGCTTTCTTT
TRBV5-1,TRBJ1-1,once,-,CASSSGGTSVTEAFF,TGCGCCAGCAGCTCAGGAGGCACGTCGGTGACTGAAGCTTTCTTT
TRBV11-1,TRBJ1-2,once,-,CASSLSRSGESAGYTF,TGTGCCAGCAGCTTAAGCCGGTCAGGGGAGTCGGCTGGCTACACCTTC
TRBV15,TRBJ1-3,-,-,CATSRDFWGPGNTIYF,TGTGCCACCAGCAGAGATTTTTGGGGGCCTGGAAACACCATATATTTT
TRBV13,TRBJ2-5,-,TRBD1,CASSQTGFETQYF,TGTGCCAGCAGCCAGACAGGGTTCGAGACCCAGTACTTC
TRBV15,TRBJ2-1,once,TRBD1,CATSRVPRQGYNEQFF,TGTGCCACCAGCAGAGTTCCGAGACAGGGATACAATGAGCAGTTCTTC
TRBV7-6,TRBJ1-3,-,TRBD1,CASSGDSSDTIYF,TGTGCCAGCAGCGGGGACAGTTCAGACACCATATATTTT
TRBV5-6,TRBJ2-7,-,-,CASSLWAGKDYEQYF,TGTGCCAGCAGCTTGTGGGCAGGGAAAGATTACGAGCAGTACTTC
TRBV7-3,TRBJ2-1,-,TRBD2,CASSLLAGGPYNEQFF,TGTGCCAGCAGTTTACTAGCGGGAGGGCCCTACAATGAGCAGTTCTTC
TRBV12-5,TRBJ1-5,-,TRBD1,CASGLDRGGSNQPQHF,TGTGCTAGTGGCCTGGACAGGGGAGGCAGCAATCAGCCCCAGCATTTT
TRBV7-7,TRBJ2-3,-,TRBD2,CASSPPLAGGRTSTDTQYF,TGTGCCAGCAGCCCGCCCCTAGCGGGAGGGAGAACTAGCACAGATACGCAGTATTTT
TRBV19,TRBJ2-2,-,-,CASSIVWGRELFF,TGTGCCAGTAGTATTGTATGGGGTCGGGAGCTGTTTTTT
TRBV4-2,TRBJ2-7,-,TRBD2,CASSQIQGVGTSFEQYF,TGTGCCAGCAGCCAGATCCAAGGCGTCGGGACTAGCTTCGAGCAGTACTTC
TRBV5-4,TRBJ2-7,-,TRBD2,CASSSTSGLTGEQYF,TGTGCCAGCAGTTCAACTAGCGGGCTAACGGGTGAGCAGTACTTC
TRBV7-2,TRBJ1-2,-,-,CASSQEIQRRVLMGYTF,TGTGCCAGCAGCCAGGAAATACAGCGACGGGTTCTAATGGGCTACACCTTC
TRBV13,TRBJ2-1,-,-,CASSIGGNPYNEQFF,TGTGCCAGCAGTATAGGGGGGAACCCCTACAATGAGCAGTTCTTC
TRBV5-6,TRBJ2-7,few,TRBD1,CASSPGQGVGEQYF,TGTGCCAGCAGTCCAGGACAGGGAGTGGGCGAGCAGTACTTC
TRBV4-3,TRBJ2-1,once,-,CASSLAPSVSSYNEQFF,TGCGCCAGCAGCCTTGCCCCTAGCGTCAGCTCCTACAATGAGCAGTTCTTC
TRBV28,TRBJ2-5,once,-,CASSLVIGAETQYF,TGTGCCAGCAGTTTGGTTATCGGTGCAGAGACCCAGTACTTC
TRBV27,TRBJ2-2,-,TRBD2,CASSLQPGLATGELFF,TGTGCCAGCAGTCTCCAACCGGGACTAGCGACCGGGGAGCTGTTTTTT
TRBV9,TRBJ2-7,-,-,CASSVLPTGLYEQYF,TGTGCCAGCAGCGTTCTCCCAACAGGACTCTACGAGCAGTACTTC
TRBV7-3,TRBJ1-1,-,-,CASSLRGGAAHLNTEAFF,TGTGCCAGCAGCTTAAGAGGGGGGGCCGCTCACCTGAACACTGAAGCTTTCTTT
TRBV7-2,TRBJ2-7,-,TRBD2,CASRDEFDVAGANYEQYF,TGTGCCAGCAGGGACGAATTCGATGTAGCGGGAGCGAACTACGAGCAGTACTTC
TRBV7-6,TRBJ2-5,-,-,CASSLSRGETQYF,TGTGCCAGCAGCTTATCTAGGGGAGAGACCCAGTACTTC
TRBV9,TRBJ1-5,-,-,CASSVGYGGNQPQHF,TGTGCCAGCAGCGTAGGGTATGGGGGAAATCAGCCCCAGCATTTT
TRBV28,TRBJ1-2,-,-,CASSSPEEGYVGYTF,TGTGCCAGCAGTTCCCCCGAAGAGGGGTATGTTGGCTACACCTTC
TRBV28,TRBJ2-1,-,-,CASSLPSEDIYPNEQFF,TGTGCCAGCAGTTTACCCTCAGAAGACATCTATCCCAATGAGCAGTTCTTC
TRBV27,TRBJ2-5,-,TRBD2,CASRLAGGPETQYF,TGTGCCAGCAGACTAGCGGGAGGGCCGGAGACCCAGTACTTC
TRBV14,TRBJ1-5,-,-,CASSQEVRAGSRGSNQPQHF,TGTGCCAGCAGCCAAGAGGTCCGGGCAGGGTCGAGGGGTAGCAATCAGCCCCAGCATTTT
TRBV4-1,TRBJ2-7,-,-,CASSQGGRGYEQYF,TGCGCCAGCAGCCAAGGGGGCAGGGGCTACGAGCAGTACTTC
TRBV4-1,TRBJ2-1,-,TRBD1,CASSAGQGPSNEQFF,TGCGCCAGCAGCGCGGGACAGGGCCCTTCTAATGAGCAGTTCTTC
TRBV7-9,TRBJ1-1,-,-,CASSKGGFTEAFF,TGTGCCAGCAGCAAAGGCGGGTTCACTGAAGCTTTCTTT
TRBV9,TRBJ1-2,-,-,CASSSGRRTNNYGYTF,TGTGCCAGCAGCTCAGGGAGGCGGACGAATAACTATGGCTACACCTTC
TRBV5-6,TRBJ1-5,once,-,CASSPFRPDSNQPQHF,TGTGCCAGCAGCCCTTTTAGACCAGATAGCAATCAGCCCCAGCATTTT
TRBV9,TRBJ1-2,-,-,CASSVWGAYGYTF,TGTGCCAGCAGCGTCTGGGGGGCCTATGGCTACACCTTC
TRBV9,TRBJ1-4,-,-,CASSLAGRPNEKLFF,TGTGCCAGCAGCCTCGCAGGGAGGCCTAATGAAAAACTGTTTTTT
TRBV6-6,TRBJ2-1,-,TRBD2,CASSYSGEGNEQFF,TGTGCCAGCAGTTACTCGGGGGAGGGGAATGAGCAGTTCTTC
TRBV6-5,TRBJ2-7,-,TRBD2,CASSYTSGGTYEQYF,TGTGCCAGCAGTTACACGTCGGGAGGGACCTACGAGCAGTACTTC
TRBV18,TRBJ1-2,-,TRBD1,CASSPLISPETGGSNYGYTF,TGTGCCAGCTCACCACTCATCTCGCCAGAAACAGGGGGTAGCAACTATGGCTACACCTTC
TRBV6-5,TRBJ2-2,-,TRBD1,CASSYSVQGATGELFF,TGTGCCAGCAGTTACTCGGTCCAGGGGGCCACCGGGGAGCTGTTTTTT
TRBV19,TRBJ2-7,-,TRBD1,CASSIIFVRDRQYEQYF,TGTGCCAGTAGTATAATATTCGTTAGGGACAGGCAGTACGAGCAGTACTTC